The 12 T cell receptor beta chains in this list originate from one sample, sequenced in a study of radiation and T cells in renal cell carcinoma. Profiled with immunoSEQ multiplex PCR; TCRdb holds only in-frame clones, not every one. Of 100,000 to 150,000 clones listed, over 75% were seen once; the top ten hold around 6.1%. Time point specified: blood 2 weeks post-SBRT. Sample treatment: 15 Gy SBRT to primary tumor, nephrectomy 4 weeks later. The material sequenced was blood, taken from a patient whose treatment included radiotherapy and nephrectomy. These receptors all come from a man between 45 and 60 years old with renal cell carcinoma.

A few counts support this clone. This chain connects TRBV9 to TRBJ1-1; no reliable D call. CDR3 length equals 13 residues. Per germline, CDR1 SGDLS and CDR2 YYNGEE. The ends were cut back, 0 bases at V and 8 bases at J, with 11 bases in the middle. This CDR3 is CASSVGGVGEAFF. The CDR3 DNA reads as TGTGCCAGCAGCGTAGGTGGGGTGGGGGAAGCTTTCTTT. The whole variable domain, filled in from reference TRBV9 and TRBJ1-1, reads DSGVTQTPKHLITATGQRVTLRCSPRSGDLSVYWYQQSLDQGLQFLIQYYNGEERAKGNILERFSAQQFPDLHSELNLSSLELGDSALYFCASSVGGVGEAFFGQGTRLTVV.

This clone appeared once. The chain uses TRBV4-1 and TRBJ2-3, with TRBD2 matching 11 bases. The V and J ends lost 4 bases and 0 bases, in that order; junction bases with no gene match: 12. This CDR3 comprises 19 residues. CDR1 MGHRA and CDR2 YSYEKL come from the germline V gene. The CDR3 sequence: CASSLVSSGRATSTDTQYF. The DNA of the CDR3 is TGCGCCAGCAGCCTCGTTAGTAGCGGGAGGGCCACTAGCACAGATACGCAGTATTTT.

The chain uses TRBV19 and TRBJ1-3; D might be TRBD1 (5 bases). V was cut by 4 bases and J by 1 base, with 8 bases left in between. Germline lookup yields CDR1 LNHDA and CDR2 SQIVND (reference sequence). The CDR3 length is 14 residues. The CDR3 DNA reads as TGTGCCAGTAGTAGCGGGGGATCTGGAAACACCATATATTTT. This translates into CASSSGGSGNTIYF.

The chain combines TRBV10-3 with TRBJ2-7; D is ambiguous. CDR3 size: 15 residues. V gave up 3 bases and J gave up 3 bases, with 15 bases separating them. In germline, CDR1 is ENHRY, CDR2 SYGVKD. The DNA of the CDR3 is TGTGCCATCAGTGATTTTGGAAGAGCCAACTACGAGCAGTACTTC. As protein: CAISDFGRANYEQYF.

V and J are TRBV19 and TRBJ1-2; 8 bases are shared with TRBD1. The CDR3 has 15 amino acids. Germline-derived CDR1 and CDR2 are LNHDA and SQIVND (reference sequence). Unmatched junction bases numbered 4, after V lost 4 bases and J lost 0 bases. CDR3 sequence: CASSTGQGTNYGYTF. The CDR3, as DNA: TGTGCCAGTAGTACCGGACAGGGAACTAACTATGGCTACACCTTC.

The genes are TRBV29-1 and TRBJ1-2; 7 nucleotides agree with TRBD1. Trimming cost V 4 bases and J 1 base; bases outside gene matches: 6. The CDR3 is made up of 14 amino acids. The V gene's germline CDR1 is SQVTM and CDR2 ANQGSEA. The CDR3 reads CSVGRDRYNYGYTF. CDR3 DNA: TGCAGCGTTGGCCGGGACAGATATAACTATGGCTACACCTTC.

The rearrangement joins TRBV12-5 to TRBJ1-1; D is unresolved. V lost 7 bases and J 4 bases, leaving 19 bases between the germline ends. The CDR3 spans 15 residues. Germline lookup yields CDR1 LGHNT and CDR2 FRNRAP. The chain's CDR3 is CASVPPLQKATEAFF. In nucleotides, the CDR3 is TGTGCTAGTGTCCCCCCTCTCCAGAAGGCCACTGAAGCTTTCTTT.

This chain links TRBV29-1 with TRBJ2-7; D is possibly TRBD1 (5 bases). Looked up from germline, CDR1 is SQVTM and CDR2 is ANQGSEA. This CDR3 has 11 residues. V lost 5 bases, J lost 4 bases, and 9 bases lay in between. The CDR3 region is CSVRQKYEQYF. The CDR3 bases are TGCAGCGTTAGACAGAAATACGAGCAGTACTTC.

The chain recombines TRBV5-4 with TRBJ2-2; 7 bases agree with TRBD1. CDR1 SGHNT and CDR2 YYREEE come from the germline V gene (reference sequence). The trim removed 4 bases at V and 1 base at J, leaving 7 bases unmatched. The CDR3 runs 16 residues. Here the CDR3 reads CASSEGGAGNTGELFF. For the CDR3, the DNA is TGTGCCAGCAGCGAAGGGGGCGCTGGGAACACCGGGGAGCTGTTTTTT.

This chain uses TRBV7-8 with TRBJ1-2, with D maybe TRBD1 (6 bases). V lost 1 base, J lost 8 bases, and 11 bases lay in between. This CDR3 has 13 residues. CDR1 and CDR2 from the germline V gene are SGHVS and FQNEAQ. This CDR3 reads CASSLGTVRGYTF. In nucleotides, the CDR3 is TGTGCCAGCAGCTTAGGGACAGTGAGAGGCTACACCTTC.

The V call is TRBV7-2, the J call TRBJ1-1; D is ambiguous. The V gene lost 2 bases and the J gene lost 2 bases, with 6 bases spanning the gap. The CDR3 has 13 residues. The germline V gene has CDR1 SGHTA and CDR2 FQGNSA. CDR3: CASSLYRNTEAFF. Written as DNA, the CDR3 is TGTGCCAGCAGCTTATACCGTAACACTGAAGCTTTCTTT.

V is TRBV6-5 and J is TRBJ1-6, with TRBD1 identical over 7 bases. The CDR3 contains 14 residues. Per the germline V gene, CDR1 is MNHEY and CDR2 is SVGAGI. After removal of 6 bases from V and 9 bases from J, the junction contained 8 bases not matched to a gene. As DNA, the CDR3 is TGTGCCAGCAGCCGGGACAGCCGGGGTTCACCCCTCCACTTT. As protein: CASSRDSRGSPLHF.